The 8 T cell receptor beta chains listed next were all sequenced from one sample in a study of glioma-infiltrating T cells. Amplification of TCR alpha and beta CDR3 regions from RNA used iRepertoire nested multiplex PCR. TCRdb reprocessed the multiplex PCR reads via MiXCR and lists one record per CDR3 protein. The table shows more than 3,000 distinct CDR3 sequences, with around a third occurring only once. The sequenced sample was glioma tissue, nonneoplastic brain tissue, or PBMCs (not recorded which). These receptors all stem from a human donor with low-grade glioma or glioblastoma, undergoing nonglioma brain surgery, or in good health (not recorded which).

The chain carries TRBV9 and TRBJ1-2, with TRBD1 matching over 11 bases. CDR1 is SGDLS, CDR2 YYNGEE, per germline. The CDR3 length is 16 residues. The V and J ends lost 0 bases and 4 bases, in that order; junction bases with no gene match: 5. The DNA for the CDR3 is TGTGCCAGCAGCGTAGAGGGACAGGGGGTATCCTATGGCTACACCTTC. Protein product: CASSVEGQGVSYGYTF.

This clonotype was recorded many times. The rearrangement joins TRBV4-3 to TRBJ1-2, with D tentatively TRBD1 (6 bases). The CDR3 length is 16 residues. Germline loops: CDR1 LGHNA, CDR2 YSLEER. The V and J ends lost 0 bases and 8 bases respectively, with 19 bases between them. CDR3 protein: CASSQDSGHSLAGYTF. In DNA, the CDR3 is TGCGCCAGCAGCCAAGACTCGGGACACTCGTTGGCGGGCTACACCTTC.

This clonotype was found many times. The V gene is TRBV2, the J gene TRBJ1-3, with a possible D match to TRBD1 (6 bases). Per germline, CDR1 SNHLY and CDR2 FYNNEI. V was shortened by 4 bases and J by 0 bases, with 10 bases between the two germline ends. The CDR3 totals 15 residues. The CDR3 is CASSVRQASGNTIYF. CDR3 DNA: TGTGCCAGCAGTGTTAGACAGGCCTCTGGAAACACCATATATTTT.

By proportion, this clonotype is medium-sized. This chain links TRBV25-1 with TRBJ2-2; 7 bases map to TRBD1. The CDR3 covers 14 residues. Losses at the gene ends were 4 bases for V and 3 bases for J; bases not matched to a gene: 2. Per the germline V gene, CDR1 is MGHDK and CDR2 is SYGVNS. CDR3 DNA: TGTGCCAGCAGTGGAGACAGGGACACCGGGGAGCTGTTTTTT. Residues: CASSGDRDTGELFF. Full variable domain (missing parts from reference TRBV25-1 and TRBJ2-2): EADIYQTPRYLVIGTGKKITLECSQTMGHDKMYWYQQDPGMELHLIHYSYGVNSTEKGDLSSESTVSRIRTEHFPLTLESARPSHTSQYLCASSGDRDTGELFFGEGSRLTVL.

This clonotype was seen a single time. This chain links TRBV6-2 or TRBV6-3 with TRBJ2-7, with a weak D call TRBD2 (5 bases). This CDR3 comprises 13 residues. CDR1 and CDR2 (germline): MNHEY, SVGEGT. Between the trimmed V and J ends, which lost 6 bases and 4 bases, there was a span of 13 bases. CDR3 sequence reads: CASREKLAYEQYF. CDR3 DNA sequence: TGTGCCAGCAGGGAGAAGCTAGCATACGAGCAGTACTTC.

This clonotype was counted at least ten times. The chain combines TRBV7-9 with TRBJ1-1; 7 nucleotides match TRBD1. Germline CDR1 is SEHNR and CDR2 is FQNEAQ (reference sequence). The CDR3 is 16 residues long. The V and J ends lost 3 bases and 1 base, in that order; junction bases with no gene match: 8. In DNA form, the CDR3 reads TGTGCCAGCAGCTTTGGGGAGGGGGCTTGGAACACTGAAGCTTTCTTT. Residues: CASSFGEGAWNTEAFF.

This clonotype counts as large. The chain uses TRBV10-2 and TRBJ1-3; weak D call: TRBD1 (6 bases). Germline CDR1 and CDR2: WSHSY and SAAADI. Between the trimmed V and J ends, which lost 6 bases and 4 bases, there was a span of 10 bases. This CDR3 spans 13 amino acids. CDR3 loop: CASSQGSGNTIYF. Here the CDR3 DNA reads TGCGCCAGCAGCCAGGGGAGCGGAAACACCATATATTTT.

By share, this clonotype ranks as medium-sized. V is TRBV6-1 and J is TRBJ1-6; 8 nucleotides agree with TRBD1. J lost 0 bases, V lost 6 bases, and 10 bases had no gene match. The CDR3 loop spans 18 amino acids. Germline V lookup: CDR1 MNHNS, CDR2 SASEGT. CDR3 sequence (DNA): TGTGCCAGCAGAAGGGCCCAGGGGGCGAGCTCCTATAATTCACCCCTCCACTTT. Protein product: CASRRAQGASSYNSPLHF.